Each of the 14 T cell receptor beta chains below was sequenced from the same sample in a study of CD8 T cells in ankylosing spondylitis. Using its own MiXCR run on the 5' RACE reads, TCRdb lists one record per CDR3 protein. The sample has some 290,000 distinct CDR3 sequences, about 19% seen once. Sequencing was performed on blood, either unsorted or a sorted T cell fraction (not recorded which). These receptors originate from a male donor with ankylosing spondylitis or in good health (not recorded which).

The chain has TRBV28 and TRBJ2-1; possible D gene TRBD1, 6 bases. The CDR3 consists of 13 residues. V lost 4 bases, J lost 9 bases, and 13 bases lay in between. Germline V gene lookup returns CDR1 MDHEN and CDR2 SYDVKM. The CDR3 coding sequence is TGTGCCAGCAGTTCCCATCAGGGGAGTGAGCAGTTCTTC. This codes for CASSSHQGSEQFF.

V is TRBV7-8 and J is TRBJ1-6; D not certain. CDR1 and CDR2 from the germline V gene are SGHVS and FQNEAQ. The CDR3 is made up of 14 amino acids. V lost 2 bases to trimming and J lost 9 bases, with 11 bases between them. CDR3 in DNA: TGTGCCAGCAGCTTATTCGAAGGTGGTTCACCCCTCCACTTT. The encoded protein is CASSLFEGGSPLHF.

CDR3 amino acids: CASSPCSGADCRYTF. The CDR3 nucleotides are TGTGCCAGCTCACCATGCTCGGGGGCAGATTGTCGCTACACCTTC. The V call is TRBV18, the J call TRBJ1-2; tentative D call: TRBD1 (6 bases). Trimming removed 2 bases from V and 9 bases from J, with 19 bases in between. Germline V lookup: CDR1 KGHSH, CDR2 LQKENI. CDR3 size: 15 residues.

This clonotype was picked up a small number of times. The gene calls are TRBV11-2 and TRBJ2-2; TRBD1 might be the D (5 bases). Trimming cost V 1 base and J 6 bases, with 6 bases left between them. The CDR3 sequence is 13 residues long. Germline lookup yields CDR1 SGHAT and CDR2 FQNNGV. The CDR3 loop is CASSLVGAGELFF. DNA of the CDR3: TGTGCCAGCAGCTTAGTAGGGGCCGGGGAGCTGTTTTTT.

Concerning this clonotype itself: Compared with germline, one end of the junction differs, possibly owing to a read error. The gene calls are TRBV5-1 and TRBJ2-3; either TRBD1 or TRBD2 may supply D (5 bases each). CDR1 and CDR2 from the germline V gene are SGHRS and YFSETQ. This CDR3 is 13 amino acids long. The CDR3 loop reads CTSSLGPSDTQYF. The CDR3 nucleotides are TGCACCAGCAGCTTGGGACCTTCAGATACGCAGTATTTT. The full variable domain, with the rest looked up from reference TRBV5-1 and TRBJ2-3, is KAGVTQTPRYLIKTRGQQVTLSCSPISGHRSVSWYQQTPGQGLQFLFEYFSETQRNKGNFPGRFSGRQFSNSRSEMNVSTLELGDSALYLCTSSLGPSDTQYFGPGTRLTVL.

A few counts support this clonotype. The chain has TRBV10-3 and TRBJ2-1, with D unclear. Between the trimmed V and J ends, which lost 6 bases and 6 bases, there was a span of 12 bases. CDR1 ENHRY and CDR2 SYGVKD come from the germline V gene. The CDR3 extends over 13 amino acids. CDR3 sequence reads: CAIRAEVGNEQFF. DNA of the CDR3: TGTGCCATCAGGGCGGAAGTAGGCAATGAGCAGTTCTTC.

This chain uses TRBV2 with TRBJ1-5, with D tentatively TRBD1 (5 bases). The CDR3 spans 16 residues. Germline CDR1 SNHLY, CDR2 FYNNEI. Trimming left V 2 bases short and J 5 bases short, with 16 bases between. Here the CDR3 reads CASSESPGGGHQPQHF. For the CDR3, the DNA is TGTGCCAGCAGTGAATCCCCCGGGGGAGGCCATCAGCCCCAGCATTTT. The full variable domain, its missing parts supplied by reference TRBV2 and TRBJ1-5, is EPEVTQTPSHQVTQMGQEVILRCVPISNHLYFYWYRQILGQKVEFLVSFYNNEISEKSEIFDDQFSVERPDGSNFTLKIRSTKLEDSAMYFCASSESPGGGHQPQHFGDGTRLSIL.

This clonotype was counted between two and nine times. The J gene is TRBJ2-1, the V gene TRBV7-6, with TRBD2 identical over 12 bases. The CDR3 loop spans 17 amino acids. CDR1 and CDR2 (germline): SGHVS, FNYEAQ. V lost 2 bases, J lost 8 bases, and 10 bases stayed unmatched. The CDR3 coding sequence is TGTGCCAGCAGCTTACTCCAGACTAGCGGGAGTCCTCATGAGCAGTTCTTC. Amino acid sequence: CASSLLQTSGSPHEQFF.

The chain joins TRBV10-3 to TRBJ2-7; tentatively, D is TRBD1 (5 bases). From germline, CDR1 is ENHRY and CDR2 SYGVKD. This CDR3 has 13 amino acids. The germline V and J ends were trimmed by 6 bases and 2 bases, with 11 bases remaining between them. In DNA form, the CDR3 reads TGTGCCATCAGGGACACAGGAACCTACGAGCAGTACGTC. Translation gives CAIRDTGTYEQYV.

This sequence joins TRBV12-3 or TRBV12-4 and TRBJ2-7; a possible D gene is TRBD1 (6 bases). The length of the CDR3 is 12 residues. Trimming left V 1 base short and J 6 bases short, with 7 bases between. The CDR3 protein is CASSLGRGEQYV. The CDR3 DNA sequence: TGTGCCAGCAGTTTAGGCAGGGGCGAGCAGTACGTC.

This clonotype was counted only a few times. The chain recombines TRBV21-1 with TRBJ2-2; the listed D gene, TRBD1, was not tested against the DNA. TRBV21-1 is recorded as a pseudogene. The CDR3 length is 14 residues. The CDR3 DNA reads as TGTGCCACCGAGAACAGGGTAAACACCGGGGAGCTGTTTTTT. Translating it yields CATENRVNTGELFF.

The genes are TRBV12-3 or TRBV12-4 and TRBJ2-3; 8 bases match TRBD1. The CDR3 sequence is 15 residues long. Trimming removed 2 bases from V and 3 bases from J; junction bases left unmatched: 4. The CDR3 sequence: CASSLRGTGTDTQYF. CDR3 DNA sequence: TGTGCCAGCAGTTTAAGGGGGACAGGAACAGATACGCAGTATTTT.

In this sample, this clonotype turned up a few times. The chain employs TRBV20-1 and TRBJ2-3, with TRBD1 matching 7 bases. The CDR3 runs 13 residues. Germline V gene lookup returns CDR1 DFQATT and CDR2 SNEGSKA (reference sequence). The junction had 5 bases not matched to a gene; V was cut back by 7 bases and J by 1 base. The CDR3 DNA sequence: TGCAGTGGAACAGGGGCTGGCACAGATACGCAGTATTTT. Translation: CSGTGAGTDTQYF.

Ten or more counts support this clonotype. The DNA for the CDR3 is TGTGCCAGCAGTAAACCGGACAGGCAATATGGCTACACCTTC. Protein sequence: CASSKPDRQYGYTF. The chain links TRBV5-6 to TRBJ1-2; 7 bases align to TRBD1. The ends lost 5 bases at V and 5 bases at J; junction bases unmatched: 9. The CDR3 runs 14 residues. Germline V gene sequence: CDR1 SGHDT, CDR2 YYEEEE.